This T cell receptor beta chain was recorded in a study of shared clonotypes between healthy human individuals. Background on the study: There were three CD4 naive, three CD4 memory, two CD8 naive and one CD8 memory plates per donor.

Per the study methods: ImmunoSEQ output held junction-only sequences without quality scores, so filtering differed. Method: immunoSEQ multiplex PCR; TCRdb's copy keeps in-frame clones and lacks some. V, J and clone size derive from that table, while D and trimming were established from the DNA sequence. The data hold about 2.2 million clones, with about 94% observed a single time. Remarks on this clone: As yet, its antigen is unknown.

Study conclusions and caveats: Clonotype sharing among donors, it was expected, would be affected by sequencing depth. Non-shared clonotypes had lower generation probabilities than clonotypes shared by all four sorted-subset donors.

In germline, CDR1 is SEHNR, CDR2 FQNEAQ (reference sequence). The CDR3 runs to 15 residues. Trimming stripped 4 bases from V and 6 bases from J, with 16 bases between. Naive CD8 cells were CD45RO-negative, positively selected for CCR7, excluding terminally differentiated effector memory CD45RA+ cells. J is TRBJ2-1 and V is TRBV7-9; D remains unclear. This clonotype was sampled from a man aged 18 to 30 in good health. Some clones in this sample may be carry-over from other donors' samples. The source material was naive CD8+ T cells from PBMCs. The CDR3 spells CASSSREYSFNEQFF. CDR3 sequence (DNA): TGTGCCAGCAGCTCCCGAGAATACTCTTTCAATGAGCAGTTCTTC.